These T cell receptor beta chains were read from a single sample in a study of T-cell reconstitution after alpha-beta-depleted transplantation in children. MiXCR, applied by TCRdb to the PCR reads, yields one record per CDR3 protein. The sample consists of fewer than 1 million distinct CDR3 sequences, around 15% of them appearing once. Sequencing used PBMCs, mostly from graft donor cells, obtained 360 days after TCRalphabeta/CD19-depleted stem cell transplant. All receptors come from a male patient aged 10 to 17 who had a stem cell transplant for acute lymphoblastic leukemia, so the T cells may come from the graft donor. Both conserved end residues are part of each CDR3. The order of the fields is J gene, V gene, D gene, clone size, CDR3 DNA, CDR3 protein. The D gene is left open where the match is weak. Expanded clones get a size class; other rows say once, few or many, or leave the size out.

j_gene: TRBJ2-7; v_gene: TRBV24-1; d_gene: NA; abundance: many; CDR3nt: TGTGCCACCAGTGACACTGGACAGCACTACGAGCAGTACTTC; CDR3aa: CATSDTGQHYEQYF
j_gene: TRBJ2-3; v_gene: TRBV29-1; d_gene: TRBD2; abundance: few; CDR3nt: TGCAGCGTTGGGGTCGCGGGAGGACGCACAGATACGCAGTATTTT; CDR3aa: CSVGVAGGRTDTQYF
j_gene: TRBJ2-1; v_gene: TRBV2; d_gene: NA; abundance: NA; CDR3nt: TGTGCCAGCATGGGAGTCTTCGGCGGTCCCTCCTACAATGAGCAGTTCTTC; CDR3aa: CASMGVFGGPSYNEQFF
j_gene: TRBJ2-7; v_gene: TRBV5-1; d_gene: NA; abundance: many; CDR3nt: TGCGCCAGCAGCCGGGGATCCTTCTACGAGCAGTACTTC; CDR3aa: CASSRGSFYEQYF
j_gene: TRBJ1-6; v_gene: TRBV5-1; d_gene: NA; abundance: NA; CDR3nt: TGCGCCAGCAGCTTGTTCCCGGCAGGGGCGATATATAATTCACCCCTCCACTTT; CDR3aa: CASSLFPAGAIYNSPLHF
j_gene: TRBJ2-2; v_gene: TRBV5-1; d_gene: NA; abundance: few; CDR3nt: TGCGCCAGCAGCTCCCCTTCGGGCAGGGCGAACACCGGGGAGCTGTTTTTT; CDR3aa: CASSSPSGRANTGELFF
j_gene: TRBJ2-3; v_gene: TRBV5-1; d_gene: NA; abundance: NA; CDR3nt: TGCGCCAGCAGCTTGGTTCCGGACCTCGCACCTACAGATACGCAGTATTTT; CDR3aa: CASSLVPDLAPTDTQYF
j_gene: TRBJ2-1; v_gene: TRBV6-5; d_gene: TRBD2; abundance: few; CDR3nt: TGTGCCAGCAGTTACGTGGGGACTAGAGGGAACAATGAGCAGTTCTTC; CDR3aa: CASSYVGTRGNNEQFF
j_gene: TRBJ2-5; v_gene: TRBV5-1; d_gene: NA; abundance: NA; CDR3nt: TGCGCCAGCGGTACTGCCCAAGAGACCCAGTACTTC; CDR3aa: CASGTAQETQYF
j_gene: TRBJ2-2; v_gene: TRBV11-2; d_gene: NA; abundance: NA; CDR3nt: TGTGCCAGCAGAGCCCTAGCGATTGGGGACACCGGGGAGCTGTTTTTT; CDR3aa: CASRALAIGDTGELFF
j_gene: TRBJ2-7; v_gene: TRBV4-1; d_gene: TRBD1; abundance: NA; CDR3nt: TGCGCCAGCAGCCAAGAGGGACAGCTTTCCTTTCTATCCTACGAGCAGTACTTC; CDR3aa: CASSQEGQLSFLSYEQYF
j_gene: TRBJ2-1; v_gene: TRBV7-9; d_gene: NA; abundance: few; CDR3nt: TGTGCCAGCAGCTCCCCCAGGGGTGAGCAGTTCTTC; CDR3aa: CASSSPRGEQFF
j_gene: TRBJ2-7; v_gene: TRBV27; d_gene: NA; abundance: few; CDR3nt: TGTGCCAGCAGTTTCTGGGAATCGGGCGAGCAGTACTTC; CDR3aa: CASSFWESGEQYF
j_gene: TRBJ2-7; v_gene: TRBV6-4; d_gene: NA; abundance: few; CDR3nt: TGTGCCAGCAGTCCTGGGCCGGGCGGTCCGTACGAGCAGTACTTC; CDR3aa: CASSPGPGGPYEQYF
j_gene: TRBJ2-1; v_gene: TRBV9; d_gene: NA; abundance: NA; CDR3nt: TGTGCCAGCAGCGTAGCTGTGGGCGGGAAGGACAATGAGCAGTTCTTC; CDR3aa: CASSVAVGGKDNEQFF
j_gene: TRBJ2-7; v_gene: TRBV11-3; d_gene: NA; abundance: NA; CDR3nt: TGTGCCAGCAGCTTAAACCGGGACTCGAGCTCCTACGAGCAGTACTTC; CDR3aa: CASSLNRDSSSYEQYF
j_gene: TRBJ1-4; v_gene: TRBV4-3; d_gene: TRBD1; abundance: few; CDR3nt: TGCGCCAGCAGCCAAGAGGGACAGGGTGACGAAAAACTGTTTTTT; CDR3aa: CASSQEGQGDEKLFF
j_gene: TRBJ1-1; v_gene: TRBV18; d_gene: NA; abundance: NA; CDR3nt: TGTGCCAGCTCACCACCGACCCGAACTGCAGCTTTCTTT; CDR3aa: CASSPPTRTAAFF
j_gene: TRBJ2-3; v_gene: TRBV4-1; d_gene: NA; abundance: NA; CDR3nt: TGCGCCAGCAGCCAAGGCCTCGTCACAGATACGCAGTATTTT; CDR3aa: CASSQGLVTDTQYF
j_gene: TRBJ1-2; v_gene: TRBV3-1; d_gene: NA; abundance: NA; CDR3nt: TGTGCCAGCAGCCAAGAATCTTGGACGGGGGGGAGCTATGGCTACACCTTC; CDR3aa: CASSQESWTGGSYGYTF
j_gene: TRBJ2-1; v_gene: TRBV20-1; d_gene: TRBD2; abundance: NA; CDR3nt: TGCAGTGCCGTGAGGGGTGCGGGGGTTTACAATGAGCAGTTCTTC; CDR3aa: CSAVRGAGVYNEQFF
j_gene: TRBJ2-1; v_gene: TRBV27; d_gene: NA; abundance: few; CDR3nt: TGTGCCAGCGTCCTCGGTCCTGAGCAGTTCTTC; CDR3aa: CASVLGPEQFF
j_gene: TRBJ1-2; v_gene: TRBV19; d_gene: NA; abundance: NA; CDR3nt: TGTGCCAGTAGTAGCGTGGCGTTTGGGGGAAACTATGGCTACACCTTC; CDR3aa: CASSSVAFGGNYGYTF
j_gene: TRBJ1-1; v_gene: TRBV3-1; d_gene: NA; abundance: NA; CDR3nt: TGTGCCAGCAGCCAGTTCGCTGAGGGGAAGCCGGCCACTGAAGCTTTCTTT; CDR3aa: CASSQFAEGKPATEAFF
j_gene: TRBJ2-5; v_gene: TRBV3-1; d_gene: TRBD2; abundance: NA; CDR3nt: TGTGCCAGCAGCCAAGGGCATAGCGGGACCGGCCAAGAGACCCAGTACTTC; CDR3aa: CASSQGHSGTGQETQYF
j_gene: TRBJ2-6; v_gene: TRBV5-1; d_gene: NA; abundance: few; CDR3nt: TGCGCCAGCAGCTGGGGACGGGGCTCTGGGGCCAACGTCCTGACTTTC; CDR3aa: CASSWGRGSGANVLTF
j_gene: TRBJ2-7; v_gene: TRBV9; d_gene: TRBD1; abundance: NA; CDR3nt: TGTGCCAGCAGCGAGACAGGGATGTACTCCTACGAGCAGTACTTC; CDR3aa: CASSETGMYSYEQYF
j_gene: TRBJ1-2; v_gene: TRBV12-3/TRBV12-4; d_gene: TRBD1; abundance: NA; CDR3nt: TGTGCCAGCAGCGACCTTAGGGGGCGTAACTATGGCTACACCTTC; CDR3aa: CASSDLRGRNYGYTF
j_gene: TRBJ2-1; v_gene: TRBV19; d_gene: NA; abundance: NA; CDR3nt: TGTGCCAGTAGTACAGGACACCGCTACAATGAGCAGTTCTTC; CDR3aa: CASSTGHRYNEQFF
j_gene: TRBJ1-5; v_gene: TRBV6-5; d_gene: NA; abundance: NA; CDR3nt: TGTGCCAGCAGTTACGTTTGGTATCAGCCCCAGCATTTT; CDR3aa: CASSYVWYQPQHF
j_gene: TRBJ2-1; v_gene: TRBV5-1; d_gene: NA; abundance: few; CDR3nt: TGCGCCAGCAGGTTGCATAGGTGGTACAATGAGCAGTTCTTC; CDR3aa: CASRLHRWYNEQFF
j_gene: TRBJ2-4; v_gene: TRBV5-6; d_gene: TRBD1; abundance: few; CDR3nt: TGTGCCAGCGGTCTAGGGACAGGGAACATTCAGTACTTC; CDR3aa: CASGLGTGNIQYF
j_gene: TRBJ2-3; v_gene: TRBV11-3; d_gene: TRBD2; abundance: NA; CDR3nt: TGTGCCAGCAGCCCTATAGCGGGAGGGAACACAGATACGCAGTATTTT; CDR3aa: CASSPIAGGNTDTQYF
j_gene: TRBJ1-1; v_gene: TRBV29-1; d_gene: TRBD1; abundance: NA; CDR3nt: TGCAGCGTCCACAGGGGGCGTGAAGCTTTCTTT; CDR3aa: CSVHRGREAFF
j_gene: TRBJ1-2; v_gene: TRBV2; d_gene: TRBD1; abundance: many; CDR3nt: TGTGCCATCACAGGGGGCTATGGCTACACCTTC; CDR3aa: CAITGGYGYTF
j_gene: TRBJ2-2; v_gene: TRBV5-1; d_gene: NA; abundance: few; CDR3nt: TGCGCCAGCAGCTTGGTAGTTAGTCCTACCGGGGAGCTGTTTTTT; CDR3aa: CASSLVVSPTGELFF
j_gene: TRBJ2-5; v_gene: TRBV6-4; d_gene: TRBD2; abundance: NA; CDR3nt: TGTGCCAGCAGGAGCGGGAGACTAGAGACCCAGTACTTC; CDR3aa: CASRSGRLETQYF
j_gene: TRBJ1-5; v_gene: TRBV2; d_gene: NA; abundance: NA; CDR3nt: TGTGCCAGCAGAGGAGTTCAGGGGCGGAGCAATCAGCCCCAGCATTTT; CDR3aa: CASRGVQGRSNQPQHF
j_gene: TRBJ2-3; v_gene: TRBV29-1; d_gene: NA; abundance: few; CDR3nt: TGCAGCGTTGAGAGGGTGCTTGTAGATACGCAGTATTTT; CDR3aa: CSVERVLVDTQYF
j_gene: TRBJ1-5; v_gene: TRBV5-8; d_gene: TRBD1; abundance: NA; CDR3nt: TGTGCCAGCAGCTTGGGGGACAGGGTGCACAATCAGCCCCAGCATTTT; CDR3aa: CASSLGDRVHNQPQHF
j_gene: TRBJ2-5; v_gene: TRBV10-3; d_gene: NA; abundance: many; CDR3nt: TGTGCCATCAGTGAGACGGGAGAGCGGCAAGAGACCCAGTACTTC; CDR3aa: CAISETGERQETQYF
j_gene: TRBJ2-7; v_gene: TRBV4-1; d_gene: TRBD2; abundance: NA; CDR3nt: TGCGCCAGCAGCCCCGTAGCGGGAGGATATGAATACGAGCAGTACTTC; CDR3aa: CASSPVAGGYEYEQYF
j_gene: TRBJ2-1; v_gene: TRBV12-5; d_gene: TRBD1; abundance: NA; CDR3nt: TGTGCTAGTGGTTTGGTATTGGCAGGGGGCGCTTACAATGAGCAGTTCTTC; CDR3aa: CASGLVLAGGAYNEQFF
j_gene: TRBJ2-7; v_gene: TRBV7-9; d_gene: TRBD2; abundance: few; CDR3nt: TGTGCCAGCGCGGCTAGCGGGACCTACGAGCAGTACTTC; CDR3aa: CASAASGTYEQYF
j_gene: TRBJ1-3; v_gene: TRBV29-1; d_gene: TRBD1; abundance: NA; CDR3nt: TGCAGCGTTGTGACAGGGGGCAGTGGAAACACCATATATTTT; CDR3aa: CSVVTGGSGNTIYF
j_gene: TRBJ1-5; v_gene: TRBV7-9; d_gene: TRBD1; abundance: few; CDR3nt: TGTGCCAGCAGCTCAGGACAGGATAGCAATCAGCCCCAGCATTTT; CDR3aa: CASSSGQDSNQPQHF
j_gene: TRBJ1-4; v_gene: TRBV4-2; d_gene: NA; abundance: few; CDR3nt: TGTGCCAGCAGGGTGGCAGATCCGGGGAAACTGTTTTTT; CDR3aa: CASRVADPGKLFF
j_gene: TRBJ2-2; v_gene: TRBV20-1; d_gene: NA; abundance: many; CDR3nt: TGCAGTGCCAGCCGGGGCACCGGGGAGCTGTTTTTT; CDR3aa: CSASRGTGELFF
j_gene: TRBJ2-1; v_gene: TRBV29-1; d_gene: NA; abundance: NA; CDR3nt: TGCAGCGTCGCATTGGGGGGCTGGAACAATGAGCAGTTCTTC; CDR3aa: CSVALGGWNNEQFF
j_gene: TRBJ2-2; v_gene: TRBV5-1; d_gene: TRBD2; abundance: few; CDR3nt: TGCGCCAGCAGCGTACCTGGACTAGCGGGCACCGGGGAGCTGTTTTTT; CDR3aa: CASSVPGLAGTGELFF
j_gene: TRBJ2-5; v_gene: TRBV29-1; d_gene: NA; abundance: NA; CDR3nt: TGCAGCGTTGATCGGGGACCGGAAGAGACCCAGTACTTC; CDR3aa: CSVDRGPEETQYF
j_gene: TRBJ1-1; v_gene: TRBV11-2; d_gene: NA; abundance: few; CDR3nt: TGTGCCAGCAGCTCTCCTAGGGGCAGTGAAGCTTTCTTT; CDR3aa: CASSSPRGSEAFF